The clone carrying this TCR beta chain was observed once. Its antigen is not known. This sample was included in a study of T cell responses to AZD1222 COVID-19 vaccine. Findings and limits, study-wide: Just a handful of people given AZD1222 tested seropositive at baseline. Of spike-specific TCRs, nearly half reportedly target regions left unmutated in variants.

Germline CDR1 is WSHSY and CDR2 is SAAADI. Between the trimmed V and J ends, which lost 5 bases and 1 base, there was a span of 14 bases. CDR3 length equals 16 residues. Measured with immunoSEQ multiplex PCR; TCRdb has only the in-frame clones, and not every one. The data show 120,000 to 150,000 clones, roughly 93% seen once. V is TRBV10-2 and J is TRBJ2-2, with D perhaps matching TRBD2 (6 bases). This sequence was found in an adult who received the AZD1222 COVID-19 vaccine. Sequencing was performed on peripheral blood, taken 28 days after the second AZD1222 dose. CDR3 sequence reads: CASSPLANRNTGELFF. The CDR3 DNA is TGCGCCAGCAGTCCTCTAGCGAATAGGAACACCGGGGAGCTGTTTTTT.